One sample yielded the 32 T cell receptor beta chains listed below, sequenced in a study of cytomegalovirus exposure and HLA in healthy donors. The PCR contained 60 Vbeta and 13 Jbeta primers. TCRdb's copy holds only in-frame clones and misses some; the assay was immunoSEQ multiplex PCR. The table shows some 130,000 clones, with approximately 80% occurring only once. Material for sequencing was PBMCs. These TCRs come from a male donor in good health and CMV-seropositive.

The chain couples TRBV27 to TRBJ1-4; 7 bases line up with TRBD1. The CDR3 has 15 amino acids. The J segment lost 8 bases and the V segment lost 3 bases, leaving 9 bases of the junction unmatched. Germline V gives CDR1 MNHEY, CDR2 SMNVEV (reference sequence). The chain's CDR3 is CASSFAGTDDEKLFF. The CDR3 DNA is TGTGCCAGCAGTTTTGCAGGGACAGACGACGAAAAACTGTTTTTT. Full variable domain (rest looked up from reference TRBV27 and TRBJ1-4): EAQVTQNPRYLITVTGKKLTVTCSQNMNHEYMSWYRQDPGLGLRQIYYSMNVEVTDKGDVPEGYKVSRKEKRNFPLILESPSPNQTSLYFCASSFAGTDDEKLFFGSGTQLSVL.

The V gene is TRBV11-3, the J gene TRBJ2-1, with 9 bases fitting TRBD2. CDR1 and CDR2 from the germline V gene are SGHNT and YENEEA. V lost 5 bases and J lost 1; bases outside the gene matches: 12. This CDR3 is 18 amino acids long. CDR3 nucleotide sequence: TGTGCCAGCAGCCTCGAGAGGAGTAGCGGGAGTTCCTACAATGAGCAGTTCTTC. Translation: CASSLERSSGSSYNEQFF. Variable domain in full (rest from reference TRBV11-3 and TRBJ2-1): EAGVVQSPRYKIIEKKQPVAFWCNPISGHNTLYWYLQNLGQGPELLIRYENEEAVDDSQLPKDRFSAERLKGVDSTLKIQPAELGDSAVYLCASSLERSSGSSYNEQFFGPGTRLTVL.

This sequence joins TRBV29-1 and TRBJ2-7, with TRBD1 identical over 7 bases. Germline V gene sequence: CDR1 SQVTM, CDR2 ANQGSEA. The CDR3 covers 16 residues. J was trimmed by 3 bases and V by 1 base; bases with no gene match: 12. In DNA, the CDR3 is TGCAGCGTTGAAGGTCGGAGACAGGGTCAGGGCTACGAGCAGTACTTC. This sequence encodes CSVEGRRQGQGYEQYF.

This rearrangement joins TRBV7-9 to TRBJ2-5; possible D gene TRBD2, 5 bases. Germline V gives CDR1 SEHNR, CDR2 FQNEAQ (reference sequence). V was clipped by 0 bases and J by 7 bases, with 18 bases between them. The CDR3 totals 16 residues. The CDR3 spells CASSLARSISVPTQYF. CDR3 sequence (DNA): TGTGCCAGCAGCTTAGCCAGGTCTATTAGCGTCCCGACCCAGTACTTC.

The CDR3 sequence: CASSLVFSGLVHNEQFF. The CDR3 coding sequence is TGTGCCAGCAGCTTAGTGTTCTCGGGACTAGTCCACAATGAGCAGTTCTTC. The genes are TRBV7-2 and TRBJ2-1, with 8 bases lining up with TRBD2. The ends lost 1 base at V and 5 bases at J; junction bases unmatched: 10. The CDR3 runs to 17 residues. The germline V gene encodes CDR1 SGHTA and CDR2 FQGNSA.

The chain couples TRBV7-8 to TRBJ2-2, with D tentatively TRBD1 (7 bases). CDR1 SGHVS and CDR2 FQNEAQ come from the germline V gene. CDR3 size: 14 residues. Deletions cut 6 bases from V and 5 bases from J, with 13 bases between. CDR3 nucleotide sequence: TGTGCCAGCAGGGAGGCAGGGGGGACCGGGGAGCTGTTTTTT. It yields the protein CASREAGGTGELFF. The full variable domain, with the rest looked up from reference TRBV7-8 and TRBJ2-2, is GAGVSQSPRYKVAKRGQDVALRCDPISGHVSLFWYQQALGQGPEFLTYFQNEAQLDKSGLPSDRFFAERPEGSVSTLKIQRTQQEDSAVYLCASREAGGTGELFFGEGSRLTVL.

This clone was observed once. The chain couples TRBV9 to TRBJ1-1; D not certain. V was trimmed by 3 bases and J by 1 base, leaving 13 bases between them. Germline values: CDR1 SGDLS, CDR2 YYNGEE. The CDR3 is made up of 15 amino acids. The CDR3 protein is CASSASMTGNTEAFF. The CDR3 nucleotides read TGTGCCAGCAGCGCGTCCATGACGGGGAACACTGAAGCTTTCTTT.

This clone was observed a single time. This chain joins TRBV28 and TRBJ1-6, with D perhaps TRBD1 (6 bases). With 4 bases removed from V and 12 bases from J, the gap between germline ends came to 7 bases. CDR1 MDHEN and CDR2 SYDVKM come from the germline V gene. The CDR3 is made up of 11 amino acids. DNA of the CDR3: TGTGCCAGCAGTTCGGACAGACCCCTCCACTTT. It codes for CASSSDRPLHF.

In this sample, this clone turned up once. Other DNA sequences in the sample encode the same CDR3. The CDR3 nucleotides are TGCAGTGCTAGTGGGGCTTACGAGCAGTACTTC. Protein sequence: CSASGAYEQYF. This chain connects TRBV20-1 to TRBJ2-7; D possibly corresponds to TRBD1 (5 bases). With 3 bases removed from V and 4 bases from J, the gap between germline ends came to 7 bases. This CDR3 has 11 amino acids. Germline V gives CDR1 DFQATT, CDR2 SNEGSKA (reference sequence).

V is TRBV28 and J is TRBJ2-3; D unresolved. Germline V CDR1 and CDR2: MDHEN, SYDVKM. V was pared by 8 bases and J by 3 bases, with 12 bases between. The length of the CDR3 is 13 residues. The CDR3 protein is CASSPSATDTQYF. The CDR3 DNA is TGTGCCAGCTCCCCCTCAGCGACAGATACGCAGTATTTT.

This clone showed up just once. The rearrangement links TRBV2 to TRBJ2-1; tentative D call: TRBD2 (6 bases). The V end was cut by 3 bases, the J end by 10 bases, with 19 bases between. Per the germline V gene, CDR1 is SNHLY and CDR2 is FYNNEI. This CDR3 has 15 amino acids. The CDR3 spells CASSEWGTSGREQFF. CDR3 nucleotides: TGTGCCAGCAGTGAGTGGGGGACTTCGGGGCGGGAGCAGTTCTTC.

The chain couples TRBV6-1 to TRBJ1-1, with D uncertain. The V gene lost 3 bases and the J gene lost 0 bases, with 8 bases spanning the gap. The germline gives CDR1 MNHNS, CDR2 SASEGT. The CDR3 is made up of 14 amino acids. CDR3 in amino acids: CASSEGRMNTEAFF. The CDR3 DNA reads as TGTGCCAGCAGTGAGGGGAGGATGAACACTGAAGCTTTCTTT.

The genes are TRBV7-2 and TRBJ2-1; TRBD2 matches at 8 bases. CDR1 is SGHTA and CDR2 is FQGNSA in the germline V gene. J was trimmed by 2 bases and V by 5 bases; bases with no gene match: 5. The CDR3 runs to 15 residues. The CDR3 region has the DNA TGTGCCAGCAGCGCCTTAGCGGGGACCTACAATGAGCAGTTCTTC. Its protein is CASSALAGTYNEQFF.

The V call is TRBV29-1, the J call TRBJ2-7, with TRBD2 as a possible D gene (6 bases). The CDR3 is 14 residues long. CDR1 and CDR2 (germline): SQVTM, ANQGSEA. Trimming took off 0 bases at V and 2 bases at J, with 11 bases between the two ends. The CDR3: CSVEDPGSPYEQYF. CDR3 DNA sequence: TGCAGCGTTGAAGATCCCGGGAGCCCCTACGAGCAGTACTTC.

This rearrangement joins TRBV6-6 to TRBJ2-2, with 10 nucleotides matching TRBD1. This CDR3 is built from 15 residues. The V segment lost 7 bases and the J segment 9 bases; nucleotides outside the gene matches: 11. The germline gives CDR1 MNHNY, CDR2 SVGAGI (reference sequence). The CDR3 loop is CASTSSGTGVRELFF. In nucleotides, the CDR3 is TGTGCCAGCACCTCATCCGGGACAGGGGTGAGGGAGCTGTTTTTT.

The chain uses TRBV27 and TRBJ2-5; D is perhaps TRBD2 (5 bases). Per germline, CDR1 MNHEY and CDR2 SMNVEV (reference sequence). V lost 0 bases and J lost 4, with 12 bases in between. The CDR3 consists of 15 residues. CDR3 region: CASSLSSGIAETQYF. The CDR3 region has the DNA TGTGCCAGCAGTTTATCATCGGGGATAGCAGAGACCCAGTACTTC.

V usage is TRBV5-4 and J usage is TRBJ2-2; TRBD1 matches 9 bases. V trimming: 0 bases; J trimming: 7 bases; junction bases outside the gene matches: 10. This CDR3 comprises 17 residues. The germline gives CDR1 SGHNT, CDR2 YYREEE (reference sequence). This CDR3 is CASSLGLAGTGNGELFF. The CDR3 DNA reads TGTGCCAGCAGCTTGGGATTAGCCGGGACAGGGAACGGGGAGCTGTTTTTT.

The chain couples TRBV5-6 to TRBJ2-1; D ambiguous. V was pared by 1 base and J by 7 bases, with 9 bases between. Germline V gene sequence: CDR1 SGHDT, CDR2 YYEEEE. The CDR3 runs 13 residues. The CDR3 DNA follows: TGTGCCAGCAGCTTGCCCCTAGTAAATGAGCAGTTCTTC. Residues: CASSLPLVNEQFF. Drawing the rest from reference TRBV5-6 and TRBJ2-1, the complete variable domain is DAGVTQSPTHLIKTRGQQVTLRCSPKSGHDTVSWYQQALGQGPQFIFQYYEEEERQRGNFPDRFSGHQFPNYSSELNVNALLLGDSALYLCASSLPLVNEQFFGPGTRLTVL.

The chain uses TRBV30 and TRBJ1-1, with 8 bases matching TRBD1. Looked up from germline, CDR1 is GTSNPN and CDR2 is SVGIG (reference sequence). The CDR3 is made up of 12 amino acids. The ends lost 5 bases at V and 7 bases at J; junction bases unmatched: 6. CDR3 DNA sequence: TGTGCCTGGGACAGGGGCCGTGGTGAAGCTTTCTTT. Translation: CAWDRGRGEAFF.

Written as DNA, the CDR3 is TGTGCCAGCAGTTTGGGACAGGAGTTTGAAGCTTTCTTT. Encoded protein: CASSLGQEFEAFF. The rearrangement links TRBV28 to TRBJ1-1, with 8 bases aligning to TRBD1. V shed 3 bases and J 7 bases; nucleotides not matched to a gene: 4. The CDR3 sequence is 13 residues long. Germline V gene sequence: CDR1 MDHEN, CDR2 SYDVKM.

This rearrangement joins TRBV30 to TRBJ1-1; D is uncertain. Germline V gene data show CDR1 as GTSNPN and CDR2 as SVGIG (reference sequence). The CDR3 runs to 13 residues. The V gene lost 0 bases and the J gene lost 1 base, with 6 bases spanning the gap. The CDR3 is CAWSVSPNTEAFF. In DNA, the CDR3 is TGTGCCTGGAGTGTCTCTCCGAACACTGAAGCTTTCTTT.

The chain combines TRBV27 with TRBJ2-7; possible D gene TRBD2, 5 bases. V shed 0 bases and J shed 2 bases, with 5 bases lying between them. The CDR3 loop spans 13 amino acids. Germline CDR1 is MNHEY and CDR2 is SMNVEV (reference sequence). The CDR3 reads CASSLSTTYEQYF. Here the CDR3 DNA reads TGTGCCAGCAGTTTATCGACTACCTACGAGCAGTACTTC.

The rearrangement uses TRBV1 and TRBJ2-7; TRBD2 is taken as the D call from the table, unchecked against the DNA. TRBV1 is marked as a pseudogene. The CDR3 is 14 residues long. CDR3 in DNA: TGCACCAGCAGCCAAGATCGGGGTTCCTACGAGCAGTACTTC. It is translated as CTSSQDRGSYEQYF.

The table lists this clone with a few counts. The gene calls are TRBV9 and TRBJ1-2, with D perhaps TRBD1 (5 bases). V lost 4 bases and J lost 3, with 16 bases in between. Germline CDR1 and CDR2: SGDLS and YYNGEE. There are 15 residues in the CDR3. The CDR3 bases are TGTGCCAGCAGCTCACCTTTGGGGGGGGACTATGGCTACACCTTC. Amino acids: CASSSPLGGDYGYTF.

This rearrangement joins TRBV19 to TRBJ2-5; 14 bases align to TRBD2. This CDR3 is 19 amino acids long. Germline values: CDR1 LNHDA, CDR2 SQIVND (reference sequence). V dropped 1 base and J dropped 4; count of bases not matched to a gene: 11. CDR3 DNA sequence: TGTGCCAGTAGTATAGGCCCCGTGACTAGCGGGAGGGCCCTAGAGACCCAGTACTTC. Translation gives CASSIGPVTSGRALETQYF.

The chain couples TRBV10-3 to TRBJ1-3, with D uncertain. This CDR3 is 15 amino acids long. Germline CDR1 ENHRY, CDR2 SYGVKD. V was cut by 4 bases and J by 6 bases, with 16 bases left in between. CDR3 in amino acids: CAISGPQVGKNTIYF. The CDR3 nucleotides are TGTGCCATCAGTGGCCCCCAGGTCGGAAAAAACACCATATATTTT.

The table lists this clone with a few counts. The rearrangement uses TRBV5-6 and TRBJ1-5; tentatively, D is TRBD1 (6 bases). The length of the CDR3 is 14 residues. V gave up 0 bases and J gave up 2 bases, with 6 bases separating them. Germline-derived CDR1 and CDR2 are SGHDT and YYEEEE. The CDR3 loop reads CASSLGTGNQPQHF. CDR3 sequence (DNA): TGTGCCAGCAGCTTGGGGACAGGCAATCAGCCCCAGCATTTT.

This chain links TRBV5-3 with TRBJ2-5; TRBD2 might be the D (5 bases). TRBV5-3 is annotated as an ORF whose role is uncertain. The CDR3 spans 15 residues. The V end lost 1 base, the J end lost 4 bases, and 14 bases lay between the germline ends. CDR3 sequence reads: CARSLLAASGETQYF. CDR3 DNA: TGTGCCAGAAGCTTGCTCGCGGCGAGCGGAGAGACCCAGTACTTC.

The CDR3 DNA is TGTGCCAGCAGCCAAGATCGGGACACCAGGGGAACGCCCCAGCATTTT. Amino acid sequence: CASSQDRDTRGTPQHF. This chain uses TRBV4-2 with TRBJ1-5; D is possibly TRBD1 (6 bases). Deletions cut 0 bases from V and 9 bases from J, with 18 bases between. The CDR3 extends over 16 amino acids. Germline V lookup: CDR1 LGHNA, CDR2 YNFKEQ.

The gene calls are TRBV2 and TRBJ2-5, with TRBD1 as a possible D gene (7 bases). With 7 bases removed from V and 2 bases from J, the gap between germline ends came to 14 bases. Germline V CDR1 and CDR2: SNHLY, FYNNEI. CDR3 length: 14 amino acids. The CDR3 DNA sequence: TGTGCCAGCAACCCACAGGGGACTCAAGAGACCCAGTACTTC. Its protein product is CASNPQGTQETQYF.

This sequence joins TRBV5-4 and TRBJ1-5; 8 positions agree with TRBD1. Looked up from germline, CDR1 is SGHNT and CDR2 is YYREEE (reference sequence). The CDR3 has 16 amino acids. Trimming at V came to 2 bases and at J to 3 bases, leaving 7 bases not matched to a gene. The CDR3 protein is CASSFWSGGTNQPQHF. DNA for the CDR3: TGTGCCAGCAGCTTTTGGTCAGGGGGCACCAATCAGCCCCAGCATTTT.

The chain has TRBV28 and TRBJ2-2; D is possibly TRBD2 (6 bases). The V and J ends lost 3 bases and 0 bases respectively, with 11 bases between them. The CDR3 spans 16 residues. CDR1 is MDHEN and CDR2 is SYDVKM in the germline V gene. The CDR3 spells CASSFGGAPNTGELFF. The CDR3, as DNA: TGTGCCAGCAGTTTCGGCGGGGCCCCGAACACCGGGGAGCTGTTTTTT.